What follows are 23 T cell receptor beta chains derived from one specimen sequenced in a study of OX40 agonist ivuxolimab in advanced cancers. Measured with immunoSEQ multiplex PCR; TCRdb has only the in-frame clones, and not every one. The sample has tens of thousands of clones, around 88% seen once; the top ten hold less than 35%. The source was CD4+ or CD8+ T cells sorted from blood, collected in a trial of the OX40 agonist ivuxolimab. The receptors come from an adult with an advanced solid tumor such as melanoma, head and neck, liver or kidney cancer.

The chain joins TRBV10-3 to TRBJ2-1, with TRBD1 identical over 12 bases. The CDR3 runs 14 residues. Per the germline V gene, CDR1 is ENHRY and CDR2 is SYGVKD. With V trimmed by 8 bases and J by 7 bases, 6 bases remained unmatched. CDR3 sequence: CAIRPGQGANEQFF. CDR3 coding DNA: TGTGCCATCCGACCGGGACAGGGGGCAAATGAGCAGTTCTTC.

V usage is TRBV7-2 and J usage is TRBJ2-2; D may be TRBD2 (6 bases). The germline V gene encodes CDR1 SGHTA and CDR2 FQGNSA. The CDR3 has 16 residues. V was pared by 2 bases and J by 0 bases, with 10 bases between. CDR3 in DNA: TGTGCCAGCAGCTTATGGGGGGACTCGAACACCGGGGAGCTGTTTTTT. Its protein product is CASSLWGDSNTGELFF. The whole variable domain, remainder taken from reference TRBV7-2 and TRBJ2-2, is GAGVSQSPSNKVTEKGKDVELRCDPISGHTALYWYRQSLGQGLEFLIYFQGNSAPDKSGLPSDRFSAERTGGSVSTLTIQRTQQEDSAVYLCASSLWGDSNTGELFFGEGSRLTVL.

This chain joins TRBV11-2 and TRBJ2-1; D may be TRBD1 (5 bases). V lost 3 bases and J lost 10, with 7 bases in between. CDR3 length: 11 amino acids. Germline V gene lookup returns CDR1 SGHAT and CDR2 FQNNGV. The CDR3 region has the DNA TGTGCCAGCAGCTTGTACAGGGAGCAGTTCTTC. Its protein is CASSLYREQFF.

The rearrangement joins TRBV18 to TRBJ1-3, with a possible D match to TRBD1 (5 bases). Trimming removed 0 bases at V and 7 bases at J, with 10 bases between. This CDR3 contains 14 residues. Germline V CDR1 and CDR2: KGHSH, LQKENI. The CDR3 sequence: CASSPPAGSNTIYF. As DNA, the CDR3 is TGTGCCAGCTCACCACCGGCAGGGTCTAACACCATATATTTT.

The chain carries TRBV7-2 and TRBJ2-5; the match to TRBD2 covers 10 bases. The CDR3 is 15 residues long. V lost 1 base to trimming and J lost 5 bases; unmatched junction nucleotides: 4. Germline lookup yields CDR1 SGHTA and CDR2 FQGNSA. The CDR3 sequence is CASSLVSSGGETQYF. In DNA form, the CDR3 reads TGTGCCAGCAGCTTAGTGTCTAGCGGGGGTGAGACCCAGTACTTC.

The rearrangement joins TRBV9 to TRBJ2-3, with 8 bases identical to TRBD1. V lost 4 bases to trimming and J lost 1 base; unmatched junction nucleotides: 8. CDR1 and CDR2 from the germline V gene are SGDLS and YYNGEE. This CDR3 comprises 16 residues. CDR3 bases: TGTGCCAGCAGCTCAGGGGGCGGCTCCCGCACAGATACGCAGTATTTT. Its translation: CASSSGGGSRTDTQYF.

This rearrangement joins TRBV6-5 to TRBJ1-3; D not certain. V was pared by 2 bases and J by 7 bases, with 12 bases between. The CDR3 consists of 14 residues. CDR1 MNHEY and CDR2 SVGAGI come from the germline V gene. The CDR3: CASSYSSPANTIYF. In nucleotides, the CDR3 is TGTGCCAGCAGTTACAGTTCCCCCGCGAACACCATATATTTT.

The chain recombines TRBV28 with TRBJ1-2, with D hard to call. This CDR3 contains 15 residues. V was cut by 3 bases and J by 2 bases, with 13 bases left in between. CDR1 MDHEN and CDR2 SYDVKM come from the germline V gene. Written as DNA, the CDR3 is TGTGCCAGCAGTTTGCCCTCGGGAGGCAACTATGGCTACACCTTC. Amino acid sequence: CASSLPSGGNYGYTF.

The V call is TRBV28, the J call TRBJ2-1, with 11 bases fitting TRBD2. CDR1 is MDHEN, CDR2 SYDVKM, per germline. Trimming removed 5 bases from V and 0 bases from J; junction bases left unmatched: 12. This CDR3 has 19 residues. The CDR3 spells CASSPNGLAGPSSYNEQFF. In nucleotides, the CDR3 is TGTGCCAGCAGTCCCAACGGACTAGCGGGCCCGAGCTCCTACAATGAGCAGTTCTTC.

The chain joins TRBV15 to TRBJ2-5; D possibly corresponds to TRBD2 (6 bases). Germline V gene data show CDR1 as LNHNV and CDR2 as YYDKDF (reference sequence). The CDR3 is 13 residues long. Trimming cost V 8 bases and J 0 bases, with 10 bases left between them. The CDR3 region is CATRREYQETQYF. The DNA for the CDR3 is TGTGCCACCCGCCGGGAGTACCAAGAGACCCAGTACTTC. The full variable domain, in which reference TRBV15 and TRBJ2-5 provide the parts outside the CDR3, is DAMVIQNPRYQVTQFGKPVTLSCSQTLNHNVMYWYQQKSSQAPKLLFHYYDKDFNNEADTPDNFQSRRPNTSFCFLDIRSPGLGDTAMYLCATRREYQETQYFGPGTRLLVL.

This chain links TRBV7-9 with TRBJ2-7; TRBD1 matches at 9 bases. CDR1 is SEHNR and CDR2 is FQNEAQ in the germline V gene (reference sequence). The CDR3 has 12 amino acids. V lost 4 bases and J lost 9; bases outside the gene matches: 4. The DNA of the CDR3 is TGTGCCAGCAGCTCGGACAGGGGAGGGCAGTACTTC. Amino acid sequence: CASSSDRGGQYF.

The V and J genes are TRBV6-5 and TRBJ1-1; the D gene is possibly TRBD1 (6 bases). This CDR3 is 14 amino acids long. The germline V and J ends were trimmed by 6 bases and 2 bases, with 13 bases remaining between them. The germline CDR1 and CDR2 sequences are MNHEY and SVGAGI. CDR3 residues: CASREGGQNTEAFF. CDR3 sequence (DNA): TGTGCCAGCAGAGAGGGGGGGCAAAACACTGAAGCTTTCTTT.

In nucleotides, the CDR3 is TGCAGCGAGTCAACGGGGCAGAACACTGAAGCTTTCTTT. It yields the protein CSESTGQNTEAFF. The V gene is TRBV29-1, the J gene TRBJ1-1, with TRBD1 as a possible D gene (5 bases). The CDR3 is 13 residues long. Deletions cut 7 bases from V and 1 base from J, with 13 bases between. Germline V lookup: CDR1 SQVTM, CDR2 ANQGSEA.

The CDR3 here is CASSLGQARWKLFF. The CDR3, as DNA: TGTGCCAGCAGCTTAGGGCAGGCTCGGTGGAAACTGTTTTTT. The chain links TRBV5-8 to TRBJ1-4; D not resolved. CDR3 size: 14 residues. CDR1 SGHTS and CDR2 YDEGEE come from the germline V gene. Between the trimmed V and J ends, which lost 2 bases and 11 bases, there was a span of 16 bases.

The chain joins TRBV7-9 to TRBJ2-7; 7 bases are a match to TRBD2. From germline, CDR1 is SEHNR and CDR2 FQNEAQ (reference sequence). V lost 4 bases to trimming and J lost 6 bases; unmatched junction nucleotides: 9. The CDR3 is 14 residues long. The CDR3 DNA follows: TGTGCCAGCAGCTCCCCGGGGAGGGCAGCCGAGCAGTACTTC. Translation: CASSSPGRAAEQYF.

V and J are TRBV2 and TRBJ2-3; D remains ambiguous. Per the germline V gene, CDR1 is SNHLY and CDR2 is FYNNEI. The CDR3 has 12 amino acids. V was cut by 7 bases and J by 5 bases, with 10 bases left in between. The chain's CDR3 is CASMFEIDTQYF. The DNA for the CDR3 is TGTGCCAGCATGTTCGAGATAGATACGCAGTATTTT.

The chain links TRBV6-5 to TRBJ2-7, with D uncertain. Germline CDR1 is MNHEY and CDR2 is SVGAGI. The CDR3 is 12 residues long. Deletions cut 6 bases from V and 2 bases from J, with 8 bases between. CDR3 protein: CASSPVPYEQYF. In nucleotides, the CDR3 is TGTGCCAGCAGCCCAGTACCCTACGAGCAGTACTTC.

The V and J genes are TRBV7-9 and TRBJ1-1; TRBD1 agrees at 7 bases. CDR1 and CDR2 from the germline V gene are SEHNR and FQNEAQ (reference sequence). The CDR3 is made up of 14 amino acids. The J segment lost 4 bases and the V segment lost 6 bases, leaving 8 bases of the junction unmatched. The CDR3 sequence is CASSSLRQGTEAFF. For the CDR3, the DNA is TGTGCCAGCAGTTCTCTTCGACAGGGCACTGAAGCTTTCTTT.

This clone was seen once. The chain links TRBV7-9 to TRBJ2-3; 7 nucleotides agree with TRBD1. The length of the CDR3 is 14 residues. V dropped 5 bases and J dropped 5; count of bases not matched to a gene: 7. Germline loops: CDR1 SEHNR, CDR2 FQNEAQ (reference sequence). The CDR3 spells CASSPTGIQDTQYF. CDR3 in DNA: TGTGCCAGCAGCCCGACAGGGATCCAAGATACGCAGTATTTT. Based on the CDR3 plus reference TRBV7-9 and TRBJ2-3, the full variable domain is DTGVSQNPRHKITKRGQNVTFRCDPISEHNRLYWYRQTLGQGPEFLTYFQNEAQLEKSRLLSDRFSAERPKGSFSTLEIQRTEQGDSAMYLCASSPTGIQDTQYFGPGTRLTVL.

V usage is TRBV6-6 and J usage is TRBJ1-3; TRBD1 aligns across 9 bases. In germline, CDR1 is MNHNY, CDR2 SVGAGI (reference sequence). This CDR3 contains 16 residues. Trimming at V came to 0 bases and at J to 4 bases, leaving 4 bases not matched to a gene. The CDR3 bases are TGTGCCAGCAGTTACTCACAGGGGGCTGGGGGAAACACCATATATTTT. Its translation: CASSYSQGAGGNTIYF.

The genes are TRBV6-4 and TRBJ1-2, with D uncertain. V lost 6 bases and J 3 bases, leaving 8 bases between the germline ends. The length of the CDR3 is 12 residues. From germline, CDR1 is MRHNA and CDR2 SNTAGT. The CDR3 reads CASRDGYYGYTF. The CDR3 DNA sequence: TGTGCCAGCAGGGACGGGTACTATGGCTACACCTTC.

The chain joins TRBV7-3 to TRBJ2-2; D might be TRBD1 (6 bases). The germline V and J ends were trimmed by 10 bases and 7 bases, with 16 bases remaining between them. Germline CDR1 and CDR2: SGHTA and FQGTGA. The CDR3 sequence is 13 residues long. For the CDR3, the DNA is TGTGCCAACAGGGCCTCGAACGGCGGGGAGCTGTTTTTT. Translated: CANRASNGGELFF.

This clone was counted once. This sample includes further DNA sequences coding for the same CDR3. This rearrangement joins TRBV19 to TRBJ1-4; D is uncertain. The length of the CDR3 is 11 residues. Trimming shortened V by 3 bases and J by 14 bases, and 10 bases separated the two germline ends. Germline values: CDR1 LNHDA, CDR2 SQIVND (reference sequence). The CDR3 sequence is CASSIGGKLFF. The CDR3, as DNA: TGTGCCAGTAGTATCGGTGGGAAGCTGTTTTTT.